Reported below is one T cell receptor beta chain. This entry comes from a study of blood T cell repertoires in COVID-19. Study overall: From T cells, B-cell-depleted T cells, or PBMCs came the material, which was cDNA or gDNA.

Seattle patient enrollment occurred during active infection, with longitudinal follow-up thereafter. Per the authors' pipeline: Amplifying reference gene primers gave estimates of nucleated cell counts. Here immunoSEQ multiplex PCR was the method, and the copy in TCRdb shows in-frame clones only, minus some. The V and J calls and the clone size are those of that table, but D and trimming were determined from the DNA. Altogether more than 300,000 clones are present, about 90% being singletons, with the ten largest covering about 10%. The sample taken for sequencing was peripheral blood. The source of this sequence is a woman aged 25 to 39 with COVID-19, enrolled during active disease.

CDR3 sequence (DNA): TGTGCCAGCAGGATGGACAGGGCTCATGGCTACACCTTC. This gives the protein CASRMDRAHGYTF. The chain is built from TRBV6-4 and TRBJ1-2; 8 nucleotides agree with TRBD1. Per the germline V gene, CDR1 is MRHNA and CDR2 is SNTAGT. With 6 bases clipped from V and 6 bases from J, the junction kept 6 bases outside the gene matches. The CDR3 is 13 residues long.